This T cell receptor beta chain was captured in a study of cytomegalovirus exposure and HLA in healthy donors. With 60 Vbeta and 13 Jbeta primers, the PCR was carried out. Here immunoSEQ multiplex PCR was the method, and the copy in TCRdb shows in-frame clones only, minus some. The sample carries about 140,000 clones, 82% recorded once. CDR3 length: 15 residues. Trimming took off 4 bases at V and 2 bases at J, with 12 bases between the two ends. Germline lookup yields CDR1 SGHRS and CDR2 YFSETQ. Input material: PBMCs. The receptor comes from a woman between 50 and 59 years old in good health and CMV-seropositive. The genes are TRBV5-1 and TRBJ2-2, with D tentatively TRBD1 (6 bases). The CDR3: CASSIAQGNTGELFF. The CDR3 DNA is TGCGCCAGCAGCATCGCACAGGGAAACACCGGGGAGCTGTTTTTT.